The 28 T cell receptor beta chains below all came from one sample that was sequenced in a study of vaccination and CD4 T cells after COVID-19. As for treatment: approximately nine-day PBMC culture with coronavirus spike peptide pools or control peptides (ViraFEST assay). These TCRs are of unknown antigen specificity. Cultured CD4+ T-cell DNA underwent Oncomine TCR Beta short-read sequencing. In TCRdb, the PCR reads were re-called with MiXCR into one record per CDR3 protein. The sample has about 19,000 distinct CDR3 sequences, 49% seen once. Sequencing was done on a sample of CD4+ T cells from blood, cultured in vitro. These receptors originate from a human donor who had recovered from COVID-19.

The chain has TRBV12-3 or TRBV12-4 and TRBJ2-7; TRBD1 matches 9 bases. The V and J ends lost 0 bases and 0 bases, in that order; junction bases with no gene match: 3. The CDR3 loop spans 16 amino acids. CDR3 region: CASSLAGQGSSYEQYF. The CDR3 nucleotides read TGTGCCAGCAGTTTAGCGGGACAGGGAAGCTCCTACGAGCAGTACTTC.

This clonotype occurred a few times. The genes are TRBV7-8 and TRBJ1-5, with a possible D match to TRBD1 (5 bases). Trimming took off 1 base at V and 7 bases at J, with 17 bases between the two ends. The germline gives CDR1 SGHVS, CDR2 FQNEAQ. The CDR3 length is 16 residues. Written as DNA, the CDR3 is TGTGCCAGCAGCTTAGAACGTTGGGAGCGGGGGCAGCCCCAGCATTTT. Its protein product is CASSLERWERGQPQHF.

This clonotype was detected only a few times. The chain links TRBV7-3 to TRBJ1-5; D uncertain. Germline CDR1 is SGHTA and CDR2 is FQGTGA. V was cut by 3 bases and J by 0 bases, with 3 bases left in between. The CDR3 sequence is 13 residues long. CDR3 region: CASSFDSNQPQHF. In DNA form, the CDR3 reads TGTGCCAGCAGCTTTGATAGCAATCAGCCCCAGCATTTT.

The rearrangement joins TRBV7-2 to TRBJ2-5; D call uncertain. This CDR3 has 13 amino acids. Trimming left V 2 bases short and J 2 bases short, with 6 bases between. CDR1 and CDR2 from the germline V gene are SGHTA and FQGNSA. The chain's CDR3 is CASSLNEQETQYF. The CDR3 nucleotides are TGTGCCAGCAGCTTAAACGAACAAGAGACCCAGTACTTC. The full variable domain, its missing parts supplied by reference TRBV7-2 and TRBJ2-5, is GAGVSQSPSNKVTEKGKDVELRCDPISGHTALYWYRQSLGQGLEFLIYFQGNSAPDKSGLPSDRFSAERTGGSVSTLTIQRTQQEDSAVYLCASSLNEQETQYFGPGTRLLVL.

The V call is TRBV28, the J call TRBJ2-2, with TRBD2 as a possible D gene (6 bases). Germline V lookup: CDR1 MDHEN, CDR2 SYDVKM. The ends were cut back, 1 base at V and 7 bases at J, with 7 bases in the middle. The length of the CDR3 is 13 residues. CDR3 residues: CASSLFGSGELFF. CDR3 in DNA: TGTGCCAGCAGTTTATTCGGGAGCGGGGAGCTGTTTTTT.

This clonotype appeared a few times. CDR3 sequence: CATATSGRGVDEQFF. DNA for the CDR3: TGTGCCACGGCAACTAGCGGGAGAGGGGTCGATGAGCAGTTCTTC. The chain combines TRBV15 with TRBJ2-1, with 11 bases aligning to TRBD2. Unmatched junction bases numbered 12, after V lost 9 bases and J lost 8 bases. CDR3 size: 15 residues. In germline, CDR1 is LNHNV, CDR2 YYDKDF (reference sequence). The full variable domain, rest sourced from reference TRBV15 and TRBJ2-1, is DAMVIQNPRYQVTQFGKPVTLSCSQTLNHNVMYWYQQKSSQAPKLLFHYYDKDFNNEADTPDNFQSRRPNTSFCFLDIRSPGLGDTAMYLCATATSGRGVDEQFFGPGTRLTVL.

This rearrangement joins TRBV11-2 to TRBJ2-5; possibly TRBD1 or TRBD2 for D (5 bases each). V lost 2 bases, J lost 5 bases, and 12 bases lay in between. Germline assignment: CDR1 SGHAT and CDR2 FQNNGV. The CDR3 length is 14 residues. The CDR3 here is CASSLTGLRETQYF. The CDR3 nucleotides read TGTGCCAGCAGCTTAACGGGGCTGAGGGAGACCCAGTACTTC.

This clonotype was counted only a few times. The chain uses TRBV12-3 or TRBV12-4 and TRBJ1-1, with TRBD1 as a possible D gene (6 bases). There are 14 residues in the CDR3. Trimming pared 7 bases from V and 0 bases from J, leaving 12 bases between. The CDR3, as DNA: TGTGCCAGCACCCCGACAGGCATGAACACTGAAGCTTTCTTT. Residues: CASTPTGMNTEAFF.

Worth noting for this clonotype: One end of the junction is discordant with germline, which a read error may explain. The chain employs TRBV12-3 or TRBV12-4 and TRBJ1-1; D is unresolved. CDR3 length equals 14 residues. The CDR3 DNA is TGTGTCAGCAGTGTCCGGCCCGAGAACACTGAAGCTTTCTTT. Protein sequence: CVSSVRPENTEAFF.

J is TRBJ1-1 and V is TRBV18; D gene uncertain. Germline assignment: CDR1 KGHSH and CDR2 LQKENI. Trimming took off 3 bases at V and 1 base at J, with 9 bases between the two ends. The CDR3 is 14 residues long. The CDR3 loop reads CASSPLSRNTEAFF. The DNA of the CDR3 is TGTGCCAGCTCACCCCTAAGTAGGAACACTGAAGCTTTCTTT.

The table lists this clonotype with a few counts. The V gene is TRBV6-5, the J gene TRBJ2-7; tentative D call: TRBD1 (6 bases). Germline V CDR1 and CDR2: MNHEY, SVGAGI. Between the trimmed V and J ends, which lost 0 bases and 7 bases, there was a span of 22 bases. This CDR3 is 17 amino acids long. CDR3 in DNA: TGTGCCAGCAGTTACTCAATATCTGGGGGCAATTCGAAAGAGCAGTACTTC. Protein sequence: CASSYSISGGNSKEQYF.

This clonotype was picked up a small number of times. The V and J genes are TRBV24-1 and TRBJ1-2; D possibly corresponds to TRBD1 (5 bases). The ends were cut back, 7 bases at V and 8 bases at J, with 13 bases in the middle. Germline CDR1 KGHDR, CDR2 SFDVKD. The CDR3 covers 12 residues. The CDR3 is CATRERGGGYTF. The CDR3, as DNA: TGTGCCACCAGGGAAAGGGGTGGCGGCTACACCTTC.

The rearrangement joins TRBV7-8 to TRBJ1-2; TRBD1 matches at 7 bases. The CDR3 has 13 amino acids. Germline lookup yields CDR1 SGHVS and CDR2 FQNEAQ. After removal of 5 bases from V and 3 bases from J, the junction contained 3 bases not matched to a gene. The CDR3 region is CASSPGGDYGYTF. As DNA, the CDR3 is TGTGCCAGCAGCCCAGGGGGGGACTATGGCTACACCTTC.

The rearrangement uses TRBV7-2 and TRBJ2-5; D is perhaps TRBD1 (6 bases). The V end lost 2 bases, the J end lost 5 bases, and 9 bases lay between the germline ends. Germline CDR1 SGHTA, CDR2 FQGNSA. The CDR3 runs to 13 residues. The CDR3 DNA sequence: TGTGCCAGCAGCTTATCAGGGGCCGAGACCCAGTACTTC. Translating it yields CASSLSGAETQYF.

This clonotype was observed a few times. The chain uses TRBV30 and TRBJ1-6; the D gene is possibly TRBD1 (5 bases). The germline V gene encodes CDR1 GTSNPN and CDR2 SVGIG (reference sequence). The CDR3 sequence is 17 residues long. The V end lost 3 bases, the J end lost 5 bases, and 20 bases lay between the germline ends. CDR3 DNA sequence: TGTGCCTGGAGGGAAACGACAGCGCCTCGGGATAATTCACCCCTCCACTTT. Translated, it gives CAWRETTAPRDNSPLHF.

The CDR3 DNA is TGCGCCAGCAGCTTGGATGGGACAGGGTCAGGACGGGGGACAGCTTTCTTT. Its protein is CASSLDGTGSGRGTAFF. The chain joins TRBV5-1 to TRBJ1-1; TRBD1 aligns across 9 bases. J lost 10 bases, V lost 0 bases, and 16 bases had no gene match. The germline gives CDR1 SGHRS, CDR2 YFSETQ. The CDR3 is made up of 17 amino acids.

V and J are TRBV19 and TRBJ1-1, with D possibly being TRBD1 (5 bases). V dropped 6 bases and J dropped 1 base, with 15 bases sitting between them. This CDR3 is 15 amino acids long. The germline V gene has CDR1 LNHDA and CDR2 SQIVND (reference sequence). The DNA for the CDR3 is TGTGCCAGTAGGACGGGGCAGCTACAGAACACTGAAGCTTTCTTT. It yields the protein CASRTGQLQNTEAFF.

By sample share, this clonotype is medium-sized. This CDR3 reads CASSTQAGTEAFF. DNA for the CDR3: TGTGCCAGCAGCACCCAAGCCGGCACTGAAGCTTTCTTT. V gene TRBV7-3 combines with J gene TRBJ1-1; D remains unclear. The CDR3 consists of 13 residues. Trimming shortened V by 5 bases and J by 4 bases, and 11 bases separated the two germline ends. Germline-derived CDR1 and CDR2 are SGHTA and FQGTGA.

V usage is TRBV5-1 and J usage is TRBJ1-2; possible D gene TRBD1, 6 bases. Germline CDR1 SGHRS, CDR2 YFSETQ. V lost 1 base to trimming and J lost 6 bases, with 13 bases between them. The CDR3 contains 14 residues. CDR3 bases: TGCGCCAGCAGCTTGAATCAGGGGCAGGATGGCTACACCTTC. Its protein product is CASSLNQGQDGYTF.

The chain links TRBV6-1 to TRBJ1-5, with D uncertain. The CDR3 length is 17 residues. V lost 1 base and J 0 bases, leaving 13 bases between the germline ends. The germline gives CDR1 MNHNS, CDR2 SASEGT. The CDR3, as DNA: TGTGCCAGCAGTGAAGGTCGGTCGGGGTATAGCAATCAGCCCCAGCATTTT. It translates to CASSEGRSGYSNQPQHF.

The chain combines TRBV5-4 with TRBJ2-3, with TRBD2 identical over 13 bases. With 4 bases clipped from V and 3 bases from J, the junction kept 2 bases outside the gene matches. The CDR3 loop spans 15 amino acids. Germline assignment: CDR1 SGHNT and CDR2 YYREEE (reference sequence). The CDR3 sequence is CASSVLAGGTDTQYF. The CDR3 DNA reads TGTGCCAGCAGCGTACTAGCGGGAGGGACAGATACGCAGTATTTT.

This CDR3 is CASSLGQGVGPPYEQYF. The CDR3 bases are TGTGCCAGCAGCTTGGGACAGGGGGTTGGCCCGCCCTACGAGCAGTACTTC. This chain uses TRBV11-3 with TRBJ2-7; 11 bases match TRBD1. V shed 3 bases and J 2 bases; nucleotides not matched to a gene: 9. This CDR3 spans 17 amino acids. Looked up from germline, CDR1 is SGHNT and CDR2 is YENEEA.

As DNA, the CDR3 is TGTGCCAGCAGCTTTAACCTAGCGGGAGGGTACAATGAGCAGTTCTTC. Amino acid sequence: CASSFNLAGGYNEQFF. This chain connects TRBV11-3 to TRBJ2-1; 12 nucleotides align to TRBD2. Losses at the gene ends were 3 bases for V and 4 bases for J; bases not matched to a gene: 4. Germline CDR1 and CDR2: SGHNT and YENEEA. This CDR3 is built from 16 residues.

This rearrangement joins TRBV12-3 or TRBV12-4 to TRBJ1-5; 8 bases fit TRBD1. The CDR3 consists of 16 residues. J lost 2 bases, V lost 3 bases, and 6 bases had no gene match. CDR3 bases: TGTGCCAGCAGTTTGTCGCAGGGGGCGGGCAATCAGCCCCAGCATTTT. Encoded protein: CASSLSQGAGNQPQHF.

The chain carries TRBV10-3 and TRBJ1-2; 9 bases are shared with TRBD1. From germline, CDR1 is ENHRY and CDR2 SYGVKD. This CDR3 spans 14 amino acids. Unmatched junction bases numbered 9, after V lost 7 bases and J lost 6 bases. The CDR3 protein is CAITTGQGVDGYTF. DNA of the CDR3: TGTGCCATCACCACGGGACAGGGAGTGGATGGCTACACCTTC.

The chain joins TRBV20-1 to TRBJ2-2; 8 nucleotides agree with TRBD2. After removal of 5 bases from V and 5 bases from J, the junction contained 10 bases not matched to a gene. The V gene's germline CDR1 is DFQATT and CDR2 SNEGSKA (reference sequence). The CDR3 is 15 amino acids. This chain's CDR3 is CSAERPGGRTGELFF. The CDR3 DNA sequence: TGCAGTGCTGAAAGGCCGGGGGGGCGGACCGGGGAGCTGTTTTTT.

The chain joins TRBV7-2 to TRBJ2-5; TRBD1 might be the D (6 bases). The CDR3 length is 15 residues. CDR1 and CDR2 (germline): SGHTA, FQGNSA. Trimming left V 2 bases short and J 1 base short, with 11 bases between. In DNA, the CDR3 is TGTGCCAGCAGCTTACAGGGGATCCGCCAAGAGACCCAGTACTTC. Protein product: CASSLQGIRQETQYF.

This rearrangement joins TRBV28 to TRBJ2-7, with D perhaps being TRBD1 or TRBD2 (5 bases each). The V end was cut by 4 bases, the J end by 6 bases, with 22 bases between. Per germline, CDR1 MDHEN and CDR2 SYDVKM. The CDR3 has 16 amino acids. DNA of the CDR3: TGTGCCAGCAGTTCCATAGGCTTCGGGACGGCGGCCGAGCAGTACTTC. As protein: CASSSIGFGTAAEQYF. The whole variable domain, filled in from reference TRBV28 and TRBJ2-7, reads DVKVTQSSRYLVKRTGEKVFLECVQDMDHENMFWYRQDPGLGLRLIYFSYDVKMKEKGDIPEGYSVSREKKERFSLILESASTNQTSMYLCASSSIGFGTAAEQYFGPGTRLTVT.